This T cell receptor beta chain came from a study of vaccination effects on CD4 cells after COVID-19. The V and J ends lost 5 bases and 7 bases respectively, with 20 bases between them. The CDR3 length is 16 residues. Germline lookup yields CDR1 LNHDA and CDR2 SQIVND (reference sequence). Study outcomes and limitations: Substantial clonal contraction characterized both infection- and vaccine-induced clones late after vaccination.

Of note for this clone: No antigen is known for it.

Profiling relied on immunoSEQ multiplex PCR, and the TCRdb table lists in-frame clones only, not all of them. Of roughly 55,000 clones listed, about 78% are singletons. ViraFEST assay sequencing came after antigen-specific CD4+ T cells were expanded with viral peptide pools. The culture ran for 10 days, and then CD4+ T cells were isolated. Everyone in the study got two shots of either the BNT162b2 or mRNA-1273 vaccine. Cultures got half-medium changes with IL-2 on days 3 and 7. This sequence was found in a human donor who received a COVID-19 vaccine. This chain uses TRBV19 with TRBJ2-2, with a tentative D call TRBD2 (5 bases). This specimen consisted of CD4+ T cells from PBMCs cultured with HCoV-OC43 spike peptides, obtained after COVID-19 vaccination. Noted subset: HCoV-OC43 spike overlapping peptide pool stimulation. The CDR3 loop is CASSSPPGSTFGELFF. The DNA for the CDR3 is TGTGCCAGTAGTTCACCCCCGGGAAGTACCTTCGGGGAGCTGTTTTTT.